The sequence of this T cell receptor beta chain was determined in a study of OX40 agonist ivuxolimab in advanced cancers. The study's findings and limits: Both blood CD4+ and CD8+ T cells showed clonal growth by week 6 at 0.1 to 3.0 mg/kg.

Trimming cost V 2 bases and J 6 bases; bases outside gene matches: 4. This CDR3 comprises 14 residues. The germline V gene has CDR1 SNHLY and CDR2 FYNNEI. Some clones are missing from TCRdb's copy, which holds only in-frame ones; the method was immunoSEQ multiplex PCR. The table records approximately 23,000 clones, approximately 89% of them present only once. To note about this clone: Its specificity is not known.

Patients who had autoimmune disease history or got systemic immunosuppression were left out. At cycle 4 day 1, cycle 7 day 1, and baseline, blood was sampled. The chain links TRBV2 to TRBJ1-5; 7 nucleotides line up with TRBD1. This TCR was recovered from an adult with an advanced solid tumor such as melanoma, head and neck, liver or kidney cancer. This material consisted of CD4+ or CD8+ T cells sorted from blood, taken in a trial of the OX40 agonist ivuxolimab. The CDR3 region has the DNA TGTGCCAGCAGTGAATGGGACAGCGGTCAGCCCCAGCATTTT. Amino acids: CASSEWDSGQPQHF.